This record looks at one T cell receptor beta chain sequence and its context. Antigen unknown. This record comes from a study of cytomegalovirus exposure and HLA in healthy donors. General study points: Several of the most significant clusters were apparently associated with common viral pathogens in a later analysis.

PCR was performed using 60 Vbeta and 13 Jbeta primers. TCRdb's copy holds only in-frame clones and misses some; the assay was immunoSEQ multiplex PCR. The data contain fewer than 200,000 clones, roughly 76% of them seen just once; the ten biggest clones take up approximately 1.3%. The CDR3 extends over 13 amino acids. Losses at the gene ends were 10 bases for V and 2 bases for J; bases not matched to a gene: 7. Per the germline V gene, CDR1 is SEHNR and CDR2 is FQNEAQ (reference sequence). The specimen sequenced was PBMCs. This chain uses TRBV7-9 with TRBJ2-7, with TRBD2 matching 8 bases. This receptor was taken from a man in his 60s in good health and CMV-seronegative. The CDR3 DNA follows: TGTGCCACCCTCGGGGGGGGCACCTACGAGCAGTACTTC. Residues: CATLGGGTYEQYF.